This T cell receptor (beta chain) was sequenced for a study of early T cells in non-severe SARS-CoV-2 infection. Study at large: Sequencing was performed on bulk RNA from unsorted whole blood, leaving chains unpaired. Study-level findings and limits: VDJdb matching skewed toward anti-spike CD8 responses, missing private and CD4 specificities.

The library protocol tagged individual cDNA molecules with unique molecular identifiers. MiXCR was run by TCRdb on the 5' RACE reads, yielding one entry per CDR3 protein. This repertoire shows approximately 98,000 distinct CDR3 sequences, 12% found once; its top ten account for 3% to 3.5%. This clonotype has a count of ten or more. Its antigen is unknown. CDR3 size: 15 residues. From germline, CDR1 is LGHDT and CDR2 YNNKEL (reference sequence). With 1 base removed from V and 4 bases from J, the gap between germline ends came to 13 bases. This chain connects TRBV3-1 to TRBJ1-2, with unresolved D. The sequence derives from an adult who was a healthcare worker with PCR-confirmed SARS-CoV-2 infection or an uninfected control (not recorded which). What was sequenced was whole blood. CDR3: CASSQGADAFYGYTF. The CDR3 DNA follows: TGTGCCAGCAGCCAAGGGGCGGACGCCTTCTATGGCTACACCTTC.